These T cell receptor beta chains were read from a single sample in a study of early T cells in non-severe SARS-CoV-2 infection. TCRdb processed the 5' RACE reads anew with MiXCR; each CDR3 protein has one entry. The table shows 52,000 or so distinct CDR3 sequences, with approximately 12% occurring only once. Sample: whole blood. These TCRs come from an adult who was a healthcare worker with PCR-confirmed SARS-CoV-2 infection or an uninfected control (not recorded which). The CDR3 runs from the conserved cysteine through the conserved F or W. The D gene is left open where the match is weak. Clone sizes are given selectively: once, few, many, or a class where the clone is expanded.

clone_size	v_call	j_call	d_call	cdr3_aa	cdr3_nt
NA	TRBV5-1	TRBJ2-3	TRBD2	CASSLERGPRTDTQYF	TGCGCCAGCAGCTTAGAGCGGGGGCCGCGCACAGATACGCAGTATTTT
many	TRBV7-8	TRBJ2-3	TRBD2	CASSPRGGTSTDTQYF	TGTGCCAGCAGCCCACGCGGGGGGACTAGCACAGATACGCAGTATTTT
many	TRBV6-2/TRBV6-3	TRBJ2-7	TRBD1	CASSYPAPRDSSEQYF	TGTGCCAGCAGTTACCCGGCCCCTAGGGACAGTAGCGAGCAGTACTTC
many	TRBV30	TRBJ1-6	NA	CAGGPPLHF	TGTGCCGGGGGGCCACCCCTCCACTTT
few	TRBV7-6	TRBJ2-7	NA	CASSLMDQRGSYLGKSYEQYF	TGTGCCAGCAGCTTAATGGACCAAAGAGGTAGTTATTTGGGGAAAAGCTACGAGCAGTACTTC
NA	TRBV18	TRBJ2-7	TRBD1	CASSPGTGGEQYF	TGTGCCAGCTCCCCCGGGACAGGAGGGGAGCAGTACTTC
many	TRBV7-9	TRBJ1-1	TRBD1	CASSQNRGGRTEAFF	TGTGCCAGCAGCCAAAACAGGGGCGGTAGGACTGAAGCTTTCTTT
few	TRBV29-1	TRBJ1-2	TRBD1	CSAPTGGIHGYTF	TGCAGCGCCCCGACAGGGGGTATACATGGCTACACCTTC
many	TRBV30	TRBJ2-7	NA	CAWSVRAEQYF	TGTGCCTGGAGTGTACGAGCAGAGCAGTACTTC
many	TRBV20-1	TRBJ1-1	TRBD1	CATKTGDGIEAFF	TGCGCCACAAAGACAGGGGATGGCATTGAAGCTTTCTTT
few	TRBV20-1	TRBJ2-1	TRBD2	CSAKTSGDYNEQFF	TGCAGTGCCAAAACTAGCGGGGATTACAATGAGCAGTTCTTC
many	TRBV30	TRBJ1-4	TRBD1	CAWSPGQGGKKLFF	TGTGCCTGGAGCCCGGGTCAGGGGGGGAAGAAACTGTTTTTT
many	TRBV7-3	TRBJ2-5	NA	CASSPTGPTETQYF	TGTGCCAGCAGCCCTACCGGTCCGACGGAGACCCAGTACTTC
many	TRBV20-1	TRBJ2-1	TRBD1	CSVQGAQNEQFF	TGCAGTGTACAGGGGGCGCAGAATGAGCAGTTCTTC
few	TRBV9	TRBJ2-3	TRBD1	CASSARTGSWADTQYF	TGTGCCAGCAGCGCTCGGACAGGGAGCTGGGCAGATACGCAGTATTTT
NA	TRBV30	TRBJ1-6	NA	CAWSDQGGPGGGSPLHF	TGTGCCTGGAGCGATCAAGGCGGACCGGGAGGGGGTTCACCCCTCCACTTT
few	TRBV7-3	TRBJ2-1	TRBD1	CASSLEQGNEQFF	TGTGCCAGCAGCTTAGAACAGGGGAATGAGCAGTTCTTC
NA	TRBV7-2	TRBJ2-3	NA	CASSPLATDTQYF	TGTGCCAGCAGCCCCCTAGCTACAGATACGCAGTATTTT
many	TRBV7-2	TRBJ2-7	NA	CASTTPGFSYEQYF	TGTGCCAGCACCACCCCAGGGTTTTCCTACGAGCAGTACTTC
many	TRBV11-2	TRBJ2-7	NA	CASSLGNSYEQYF	TGTGCCAGCAGCTTGGGCAATTCCTACGAGCAGTACTTC
NA	TRBV2	TRBJ2-5	TRBD2	CASSSGLAGGFQETQYF	TGTGCCAGCAGTTCGGGACTAGCGGGGGGCTTCCAAGAGACCCAGTACTTC
NA	TRBV6-5	TRBJ1-6	TRBD1	CASTTGQGRSPLHF	TGTGCCAGCACCACTGGACAGGGTCGTTCACCCCTCCACTTT
many	TRBV6-1	TRBJ1-4	TRBD1	CASSEGQGAEKLFF	TGTGCCAGCAGTGAAGGGCAGGGGGCAGAAAAACTGTTTTTT
few	TRBV5-1	TRBJ1-3	NA	CASGDPKHGNTIYF	TGCGCCAGCGGGGATCCCAAACATGGAAACACCATATATTTT
many	TRBV4-1	TRBJ1-1	NA	CASSQSTLRGRVNTEAFF	TGCGCCAGCAGCCAATCGACCCTGCGGGGGCGAGTGAACACTGAAGCTTTCTTT
once	TRBV14	TRBJ2-5	TRBD1	CASSQRLGQGPGETQYF	TGTGCCAGCAGCCAGAGGTTGGGACAGGGCCCAGGAGAGACCCAGTACTTC
few	TRBV2	TRBJ1-5	NA	CASSDDRGHNQPQHF	TGTGCCAGCAGCGACGACCGCGGGCACAATCAGCCCCAGCATTTT
few	TRBV20-1	TRBJ2-1	NA	CSAKGNEQFF	TGCAGTGCGAAGGGAAATGAGCAGTTCTTC
few	TRBV7-9	TRBJ1-1	NA	CASSLQGENTEAFF	TGTGCCAGCAGCTTACAGGGTGAAAACACTGAAGCTTTCTTT
many	TRBV5-1	TRBJ2-3	TRBD2	CASSLTSGTDTQYF	TGCGCCAGCAGCTTGACTAGCGGTACAGATACGCAGTATTTT
few	TRBV6-5	TRBJ1-2	NA	CASSAHREQRGYTF	TGTGCCAGCAGTGCCCACAGGGAACAGAGGGGCTACACCTTC
few	TRBV15	TRBJ2-7	NA	CATSRTRGAYEQYF	TGTGCCACCAGCAGAACTAGAGGGGCCTACGAGCAGTACTTC
many	TRBV19	TRBJ1-2	NA	CASRGRGYGYTF	TGTGCCAGTAGGGGCAGGGGTTATGGCTACACCTTC
few	TRBV7-3	TRBJ1-1	TRBD1	CASSSGQGNEAFF	TGTGCCAGCAGCTCCGGACAGGGGAACGAAGCTTTCTTT
NA	TRBV6-2/TRBV6-3	TRBJ1-1	NA	CASSPGTRMDNTEAFF	TGTGCCAGCAGTCCCGGGACCCGAATGGATAACACTGAAGCTTTCTTT
NA	TRBV6-1	TRBJ2-5	NA	CASRASSQTQYF	TGTGCCAGCAGGGCTTCCAGCCAGACCCAGTACTTC
NA	TRBV10-1	TRBJ2-1	NA	CASSQQMNEQFF	TGCGCCAGCAGTCAACAGATGAATGAGCAGTTCTTC
few	TRBV13	TRBJ2-1	NA	CASSSPHPSGNEQFF	TGTGCCAGCAGCTCCCCACACCCTTCGGGGAATGAGCAGTTCTTC
NA	TRBV5-6	TRBJ2-1	NA	CASSAPGPLFKGFF	TGTGCCAGCAGTGCCCCCGGGCCCTTGTTCAAGGGGTTCTTC
many	TRBV7-2	TRBJ2-1	TRBD2	CASSLGGGGAPEQFF	TGTGCCAGCAGCTTAGGGGGCGGGGGGGCCCCTGAGCAGTTCTTC
few	TRBV7-3	TRBJ2-3	NA	CASSSGLSTDTQYF	TGTGCCAGCAGCTCGGGACTCAGCACAGATACGCAGTATTTT
few	TRBV7-6	TRBJ2-2	NA	CASSLARPNTGELFF	TGTGCCAGCAGCTTAGCTCGACCGAACACCGGGGAGCTGTTTTTT
many	TRBV4-1	TRBJ2-7	TRBD2	CASSLRTSGGPAYYEQYF	TGCGCCAGCAGCCTTCGGACTAGCGGGGGGCCAGCCTACTACGAGCAGTACTTC
many	TRBV20-1	TRBJ2-3	TRBD2	CSAAPPRGGITDTQYF	TGCAGTGCTGCACCACCGCGGGGGGGCATCACAGATACGCAGTATTTT
many	TRBV6-5	TRBJ1-6	TRBD1	CASSPSGTGGNSPLHF	TGTGCCAGCAGCCCTTCCGGGACAGGGGGAAATTCACCCCTCCACTTT
NA	TRBV5-1	TRBJ1-1	NA	CASSPRRDDNTEAFF	TGCGCCAGCAGCCCCCGCCGCGACGATAACACTGAAGCTTTCTTT
few	TRBV7-2	TRBJ2-3	NA	CASSLGKGTQYF	TGTGCCAGCAGCTTAGGAAAGGGAACGCAGTATTTT
few	TRBV6-1	TRBJ1-5	NA	CASSEVWGNQPQHF	TGTGCCAGCAGTGAAGTCTGGGGGAATCAGCCCCAGCATTTT
few	TRBV7-2	TRBJ2-1	NA	CASSPSYNEQFF	TGTGCCAGCAGCCCGAGTTACAATGAGCAGTTCTTC
NA	TRBV6-5	TRBJ1-5	TRBD1	CASRGQPDQPQHF	TGTGCCAGCAGGGGACAGCCCGATCAGCCCCAGCATTTT
few	TRBV7-2	TRBJ2-1	NA	CASTLRIYNEQFF	TGTGCCAGCACCTTGAGGATATACAATGAGCAGTTCTTC
once	TRBV20-1	TRBJ2-7	NA	CSASIADYEQYF	TGCAGTGCTAGCATAGCAGATTACGAGCAGTACTTC
few	TRBV30	TRBJ2-5	TRBD1	CAWSGTTGDGETQYF	TGTGCCTGGAGTGGGACGACAGGGGACGGGGAGACCCAGTACTTC
few	TRBV5-1	TRBJ2-5	NA	CASSRDGTAETQYF	TGCGCCAGCAGCCGAGACGGGACCGCAGAGACCCAGTACTTC